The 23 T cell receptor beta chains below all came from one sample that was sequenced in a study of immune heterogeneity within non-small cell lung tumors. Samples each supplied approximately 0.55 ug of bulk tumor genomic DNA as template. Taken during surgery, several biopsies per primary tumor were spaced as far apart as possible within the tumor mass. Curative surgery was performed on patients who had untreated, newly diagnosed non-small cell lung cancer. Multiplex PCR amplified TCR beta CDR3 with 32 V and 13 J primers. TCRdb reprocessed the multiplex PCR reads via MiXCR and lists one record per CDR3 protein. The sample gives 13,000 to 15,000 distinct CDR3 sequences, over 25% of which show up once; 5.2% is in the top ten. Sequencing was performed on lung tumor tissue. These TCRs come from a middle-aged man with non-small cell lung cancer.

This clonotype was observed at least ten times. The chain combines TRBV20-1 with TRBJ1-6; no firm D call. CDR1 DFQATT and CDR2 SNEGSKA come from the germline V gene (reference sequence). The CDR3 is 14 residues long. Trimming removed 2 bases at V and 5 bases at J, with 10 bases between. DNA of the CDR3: TGCAGTGCTAGAATCTTCGGGGATAATTCACCCCTCCACTTT. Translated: CSARIFGDNSPLHF.

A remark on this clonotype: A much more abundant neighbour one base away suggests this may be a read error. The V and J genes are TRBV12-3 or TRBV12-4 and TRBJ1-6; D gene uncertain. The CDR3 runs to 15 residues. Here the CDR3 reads CASSLQARGNSPVHF. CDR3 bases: TGTGCCAGCAGTTTACAGGCCCGGGGTAATTCACCCGTCCACTTT.

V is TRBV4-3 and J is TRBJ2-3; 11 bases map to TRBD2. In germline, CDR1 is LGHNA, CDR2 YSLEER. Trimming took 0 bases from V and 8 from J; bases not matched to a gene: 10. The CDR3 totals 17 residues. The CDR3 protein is CASSQDLAGGPGGTQYF. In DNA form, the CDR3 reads TGCGCCAGCAGCCAAGATTTAGCGGGAGGGCCGGGAGGTACGCAGTATTTT.

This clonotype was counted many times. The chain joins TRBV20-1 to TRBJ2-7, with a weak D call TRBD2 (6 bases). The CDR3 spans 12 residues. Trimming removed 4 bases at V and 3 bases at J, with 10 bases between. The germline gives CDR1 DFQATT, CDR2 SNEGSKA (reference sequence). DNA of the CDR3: TGCAGTGCTATCCGCGGGGACTACGAGCAGTACTTC. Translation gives CSAIRGDYEQYF.

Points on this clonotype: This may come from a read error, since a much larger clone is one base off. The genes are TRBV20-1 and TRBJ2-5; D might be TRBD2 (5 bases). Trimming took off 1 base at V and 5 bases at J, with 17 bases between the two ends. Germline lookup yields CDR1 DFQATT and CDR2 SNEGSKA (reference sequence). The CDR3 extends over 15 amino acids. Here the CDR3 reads CSARVSGGRWETQYF. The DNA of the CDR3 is TGCAGTGCTAGAGTCAGCGGCGGCAGGTGGGAGACCCAGTACTTC.

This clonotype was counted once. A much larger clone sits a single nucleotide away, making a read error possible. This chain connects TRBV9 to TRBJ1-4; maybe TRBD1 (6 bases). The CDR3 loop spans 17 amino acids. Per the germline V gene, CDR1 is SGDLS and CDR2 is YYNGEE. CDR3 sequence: CASSVSTGLATNEELFF. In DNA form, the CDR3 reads TGTGCCAGCAGCGTTTCGACAGGCCTTGCAACTAATGAAGAACTGTTTTTT.

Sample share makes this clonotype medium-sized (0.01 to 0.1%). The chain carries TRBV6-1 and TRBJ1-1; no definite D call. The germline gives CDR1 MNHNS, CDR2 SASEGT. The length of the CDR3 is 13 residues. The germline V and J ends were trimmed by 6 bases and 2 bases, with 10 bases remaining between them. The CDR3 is CASSRDVNTEAFF. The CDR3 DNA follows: TGTGCCAGCAGCCGAGACGTAAACACTGAAGCTTTCTTT.

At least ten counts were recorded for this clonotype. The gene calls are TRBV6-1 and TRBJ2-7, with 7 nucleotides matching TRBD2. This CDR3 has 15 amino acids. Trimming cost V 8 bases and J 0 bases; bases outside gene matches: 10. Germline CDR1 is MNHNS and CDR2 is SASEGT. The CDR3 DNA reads TGTGCCAGCGCGTACGGGTGGGGGGGCTCCTACGAGCAGTACTTC. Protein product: CASAYGWGGSYEQYF.

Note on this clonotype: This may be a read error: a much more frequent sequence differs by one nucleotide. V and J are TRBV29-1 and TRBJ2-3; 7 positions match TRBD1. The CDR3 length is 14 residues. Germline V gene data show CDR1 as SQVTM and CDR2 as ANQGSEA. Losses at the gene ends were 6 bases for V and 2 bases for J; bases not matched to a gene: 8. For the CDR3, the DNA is TGCAGCGTCAAACCGGGACAGCACACAGATACGCAGTATTTT. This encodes CSVKPGQHTDTQYF.

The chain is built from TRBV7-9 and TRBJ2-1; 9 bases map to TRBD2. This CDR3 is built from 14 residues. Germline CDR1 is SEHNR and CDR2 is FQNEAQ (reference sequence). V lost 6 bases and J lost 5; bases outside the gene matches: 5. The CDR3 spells CASSSGSINNEQFF. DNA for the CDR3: TGTGCCAGCAGTAGCGGGAGTATCAACAATGAGCAGTTCTTC. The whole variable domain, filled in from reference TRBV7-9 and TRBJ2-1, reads DTGVSQNPRHKITKRGQNVTFRCDPISEHNRLYWYRQTLGQGPEFLTYFQNEAQLEKSRLLSDRFSAERPKGSFSTLEIQRTEQGDSAMYLCASSSGSINNEQFFGPGTRLTVL.

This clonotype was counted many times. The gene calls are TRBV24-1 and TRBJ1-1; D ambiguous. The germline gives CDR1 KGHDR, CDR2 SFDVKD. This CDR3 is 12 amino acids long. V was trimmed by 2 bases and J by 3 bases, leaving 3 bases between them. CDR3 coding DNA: TGTGCCACCAGTGATTCTGACACTGAAGCTTTCTTT. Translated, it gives CATSDSDTEAFF.

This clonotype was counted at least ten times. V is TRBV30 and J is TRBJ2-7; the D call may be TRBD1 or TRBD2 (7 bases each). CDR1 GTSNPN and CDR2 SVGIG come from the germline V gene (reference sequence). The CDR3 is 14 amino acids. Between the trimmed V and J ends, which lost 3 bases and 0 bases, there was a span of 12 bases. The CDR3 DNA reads TGTGCCTGGAGCAGGGGGGGGAGCTCCTACGAGCAGTACTTC. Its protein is CAWSRGGSSYEQYF.

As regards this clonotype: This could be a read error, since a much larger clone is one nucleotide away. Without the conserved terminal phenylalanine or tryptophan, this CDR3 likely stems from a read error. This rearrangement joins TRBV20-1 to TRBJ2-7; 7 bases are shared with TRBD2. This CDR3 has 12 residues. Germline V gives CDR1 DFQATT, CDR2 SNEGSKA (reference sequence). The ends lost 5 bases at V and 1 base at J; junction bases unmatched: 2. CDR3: CSARTRSYEQYL. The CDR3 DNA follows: TGCAGTGCTCGGACTAGATCCTACGAGCAGTACTTA.

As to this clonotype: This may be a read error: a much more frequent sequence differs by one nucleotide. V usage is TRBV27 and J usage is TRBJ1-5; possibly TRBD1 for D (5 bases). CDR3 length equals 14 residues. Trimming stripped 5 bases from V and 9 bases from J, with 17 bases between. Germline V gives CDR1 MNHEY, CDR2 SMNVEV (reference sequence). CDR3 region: CASSTGEWFSPQHF. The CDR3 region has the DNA TGTGCCAGCAGTACGGGGGAATGGTTTTCGCCCCAGCATTTT.

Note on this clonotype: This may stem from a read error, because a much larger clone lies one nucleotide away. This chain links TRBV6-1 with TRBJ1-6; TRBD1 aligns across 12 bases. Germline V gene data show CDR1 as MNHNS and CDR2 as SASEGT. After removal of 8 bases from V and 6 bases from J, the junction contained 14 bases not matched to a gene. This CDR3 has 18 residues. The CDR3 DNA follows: TGTGCCAGCGGTCTAGACTCGGGACAGGGGGCTGTTAATTCACCCCTCCACTTT. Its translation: CASGLDSGQGAVNSPLHF.

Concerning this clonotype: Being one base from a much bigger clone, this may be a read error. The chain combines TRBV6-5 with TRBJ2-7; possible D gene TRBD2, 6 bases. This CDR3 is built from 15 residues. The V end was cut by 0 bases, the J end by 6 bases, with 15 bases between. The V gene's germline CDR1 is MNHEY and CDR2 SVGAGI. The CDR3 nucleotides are TGTGCCAGCAGTTACTCGGGAACGGGAGCACCCGAGCAGTACTTC. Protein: CASSYSGTGAPEQYF.

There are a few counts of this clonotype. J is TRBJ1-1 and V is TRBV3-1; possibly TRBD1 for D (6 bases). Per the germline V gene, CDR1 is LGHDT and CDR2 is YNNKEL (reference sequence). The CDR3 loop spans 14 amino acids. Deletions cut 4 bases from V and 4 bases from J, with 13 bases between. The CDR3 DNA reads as TGTGCCAGCAGCCGGGTAGGACAGTTCACTGAAGCTTTCTTT. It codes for CASSRVGQFTEAFF.

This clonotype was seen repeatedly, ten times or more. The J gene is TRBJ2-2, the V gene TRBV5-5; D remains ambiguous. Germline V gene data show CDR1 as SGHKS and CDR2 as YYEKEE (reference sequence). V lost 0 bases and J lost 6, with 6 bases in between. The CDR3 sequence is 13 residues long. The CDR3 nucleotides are TGTGCCAGCAGCTTGGAACGGGCCGGGGAGCTGTTTTTT. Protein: CASSLERAGELFF.

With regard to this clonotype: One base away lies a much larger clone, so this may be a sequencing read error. The CDR3: CASSQTSGINNEQFF. DNA for the CDR3: TGTGCCAGCAGCCAGACTAGCGGGATCAACAATGAGCAGTTCTTC. The chain links TRBV7-2 to TRBJ2-1; 11 bases align to TRBD2. V lost 5 bases and J lost 5; bases outside the gene matches: 5. The germline V gene encodes CDR1 SGHTA and CDR2 FQGNSA. This CDR3 is 15 amino acids long.

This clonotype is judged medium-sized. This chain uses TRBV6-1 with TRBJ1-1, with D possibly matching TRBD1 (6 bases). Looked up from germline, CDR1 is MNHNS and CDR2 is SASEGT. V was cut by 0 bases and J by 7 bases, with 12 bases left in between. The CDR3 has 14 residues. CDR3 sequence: CASSEALGQFEAFF. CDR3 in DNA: TGTGCCAGCAGTGAAGCGTTAGGACAGTTTGAAGCTTTCTTT.

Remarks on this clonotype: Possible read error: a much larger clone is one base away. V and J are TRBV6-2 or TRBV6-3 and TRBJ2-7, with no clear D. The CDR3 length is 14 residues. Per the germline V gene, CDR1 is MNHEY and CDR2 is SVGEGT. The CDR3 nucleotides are TGTGCCAGCAGTTTAGCCCCAGTCTCCTACGAGCACTACTTC. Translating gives CASSLAPVSYEHYF.

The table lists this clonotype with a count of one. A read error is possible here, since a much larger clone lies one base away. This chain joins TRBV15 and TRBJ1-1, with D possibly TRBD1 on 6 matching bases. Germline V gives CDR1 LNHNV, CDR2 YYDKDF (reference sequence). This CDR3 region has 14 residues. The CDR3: CATSRDTQGTAAFF. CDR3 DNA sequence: TGTGCCACCAGCAGAGATACTCAGGGGACTGCAGCTTTCTTT.

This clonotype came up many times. DNA of the CDR3: TGTGCCAGCAGCTTGTGGGCGGGACGCACAGATACGCAGTATTTT. Amino acid sequence: CASSLWAGRTDTQYF. V and J are TRBV7-9 and TRBJ2-3; maybe TRBD2 (6 bases). This CDR3 contains 15 residues. V was shortened by 3 bases and J by 1 base, with 11 bases between the two germline ends. Germline CDR1 reads SEHNR; CDR2 reads FQNEAQ (reference sequence).